This T cell receptor beta chain was captured in a study of glioma-infiltrating T cells. Study outcomes and limitations: Non-neoplastic patients had below-expected tissue-blood divergence, while all gliomas exceeded expectation. Tissue and blood shared very few CDR3 sequences.

Using RNA template, CDR3s of TCR alpha and beta were amplified with iRepertoire arm-PCR. Tissue mRNA or PBMC total RNA, 100-400 ng, went into one-step reverse transcription and amplification. Via MiXCR, TCRdb re-called the multiplex PCR reads, giving one row per CDR3 protein. Here the sample spans more than 95,000 distinct CDR3 sequences, approximately 23% being singletons. V shed 5 bases, J shed 1 base, and the junction held 7 bases outside the gene matches. The CDR3 runs to 15 residues. Germline CDR1 MDHEN, CDR2 SYDVKM. This clonotype was observed a few times. Its antigen is currently unknown. A single base separates this from a much larger clone, so it may be a read error. The CDR3 end shows no conserved phenylalanine or tryptophan, and so a read error is likely.

The genes are TRBV28 and TRBJ2-7; 8 nucleotides line up with TRBD2. Sequenced sample: glioma tissue, nonneoplastic brain tissue, or PBMCs (not recorded which). This TCR came from a human donor with low-grade glioma or glioblastoma, undergoing nonglioma brain surgery, or in good health (not recorded which). CDR3 sequence: CASSDSGRWSYEQYL. The CDR3 bases are TGTGCCAGCAGTGACAGCGGGAGATGGTCCTACGAGCAGTACCTC.